Listed here are 23 T cell receptor beta chains from one sample, sequenced in a study of T cell responses to AZD1222 COVID-19 vaccine. TCRdb's table, derived via immunoSEQ multiplex PCR, lists solely in-frame clones and lacks some. Of roughly 150,000 clones in the sample, 90% are singletons; the top ten hold approximately 6.3%. The material sequenced was peripheral blood, taken 28 days after the second AZD1222 dose. Receptors were obtained from an adult who received the AZD1222 COVID-19 vaccine.

The chain is built from TRBV5-1 and TRBJ2-3; 8 bases agree with TRBD1. The ends lost 5 bases at V and 3 bases at J; junction bases unmatched: 8. The CDR3 runs to 15 residues. Germline loops: CDR1 SGHRS, CDR2 YFSETQ. In DNA, the CDR3 is TGCGCCAGCAGTCAAGGACAGGGCGAGACAGATACGCAGTATTTT. It is translated as CASSQGQGETDTQYF.

J is TRBJ1-5 and V is TRBV4-3; TRBD1 is a possible D gene (5 bases). CDR3 length equals 15 residues. V gave up 1 base and J gave up 0 bases, with 7 bases separating them. From germline, CDR1 is LGHNA and CDR2 YSLEER. As DNA, the CDR3 is TGCGCCAGCAGCCAAGGAGGGACTAGCAATCAGCCCCAGCATTTT. It codes for CASSQGGTSNQPQHF.

The CDR3: CASTSSPHNEQFF. In nucleotides, the CDR3 is TGTGCCAGCACATCGTCCCCCCACAATGAGCAGTTCTTC. The J gene is TRBJ2-1, the V gene TRBV28, with D hard to call. Per the germline V gene, CDR1 is MDHEN and CDR2 is SYDVKM. The CDR3 contains 13 residues. Deletions cut 7 bases from V and 5 bases from J, with 12 bases between.

V usage is TRBV6-5 and J usage is TRBJ1-1, with D perhaps matching TRBD1 (5 bases). This CDR3 contains 13 residues. Trimming shortened V by 6 bases and J by 2 bases, and 10 bases separated the two germline ends. Germline CDR1 is MNHEY and CDR2 is SVGAGI. The DNA for the CDR3 is TGTGCCAGCAGGCTTCAGGGTAACACTGAAGCTTTCTTT. Translation gives CASRLQGNTEAFF.

The chain combines TRBV15 with TRBJ1-1; no clear D gene. Trimming removed 0 bases at V and 6 bases at J, with 5 bases between. This CDR3 region has 12 residues. The germline gives CDR1 LNHNV, CDR2 YYDKDF (reference sequence). The CDR3 DNA reads TGTGCCACCAGCAGAGACGGCTCTGAAGCTTTCTTT. Amino acid sequence: CATSRDGSEAFF.

The chain uses TRBV6-5 and TRBJ1-6, with a tentative D call TRBD1 (6 bases). Trimming stripped 6 bases from V and 10 bases from J, with 16 bases between. Germline V gene lookup returns CDR1 MNHEY and CDR2 SVGAGI. This CDR3 region has 14 residues. Here the CDR3 reads CASRDTGLESPLHF. CDR3 DNA sequence: TGTGCCAGCAGAGATACAGGGCTAGAATCACCCCTCCACTTT.

This clone was counted once. V is TRBV5-5 and J is TRBJ2-5, with D unclear. Between the trimmed V and J ends, which lost 0 bases and 8 bases, there was a span of 14 bases. Looked up from germline, CDR1 is SGHKS and CDR2 is YYEKEE (reference sequence). This CDR3 is 14 amino acids long. The CDR3 loop is CASSLVLQSETQYF. CDR3 DNA sequence: TGTGCCAGCAGCTTGGTTCTTCAGTCGGAAACCCAGTACTTC. Full variable domain (rest looked up from reference TRBV5-5 and TRBJ2-5): DAGVTQSPTHLIKTRGQQVTLRCSPISGHKSVSWYQQVLGQGPQFIFQYYEKEERGRGNFPDRFSARQFPNYSSELNVNALLLGDSALYLCASSLVLQSETQYFGPGTRLLVL.

The gene calls are TRBV2 and TRBJ2-2; 9 bases match TRBD2. V lost 10 bases and J lost 7; bases outside the gene matches: 22. Per germline, CDR1 SNHLY and CDR2 FYNNEI. The CDR3 spans 18 residues. Here the CDR3 DNA reads TGTGCCACCCATCCTACCTATTCCGGGACTAGCCCGGGCGGGGAGCTGTTTTTT. Translation gives CATHPTYSGTSPGGELFF.

This clone showed up just a few times. The chain couples TRBV6-2 or TRBV6-3 to TRBJ1-5; D may be TRBD1 (5 bases). There are 15 residues in the CDR3. The germline V and J ends were trimmed by 0 bases and 7 bases, with 13 bases remaining between them. Germline lookup yields CDR1 MNHEY and CDR2 SVGEGT. CDR3 loop: CASSYSRSGHQPQHF. CDR3 in DNA: TGTGCCAGCAGTTACTCGAGGTCAGGACACCAGCCCCAGCATTTT.

This sequence joins TRBV7-9 and TRBJ1-3; no clear D gene. CDR1 and CDR2 from the germline V gene are SEHNR and FQNEAQ (reference sequence). The CDR3 runs 16 residues. V was pared by 5 bases and J by 3 bases, with 17 bases between. CDR3 protein: CASSPSGRSGGNTIYF. The CDR3 DNA sequence: TGTGCCAGCAGCCCCAGTGGCAGGAGTGGTGGAAACACCATATATTTT. Complete variable domain (other parts from reference TRBV7-9 and TRBJ1-3): DTGVSQNPRHKITKRGQNVTFRCDPISEHNRLYWYRQTLGQGPEFLTYFQNEAQLEKSRLLSDRFSAERPKGSFSTLEIQRTEQGDSAMYLCASSPSGRSGGNTIYFGEGSWLTVV.

This sequence joins TRBV29-1 and TRBJ1-2, with TRBD1 matching over 7 bases. CDR3 length equals 11 residues. Per the germline V gene, CDR1 is SQVTM and CDR2 is ANQGSEA. Trimming at V came to 6 bases and at J to 5 bases, leaving 3 bases not matched to a gene. Written as DNA, the CDR3 is TGCAGCGTGACAGGGTCTTATGGCTACACCTTC. Encoded protein: CSVTGSYGYTF. Filled out from reference TRBV29-1 and TRBJ1-2, the complete variable domain reads SAVISQKPSRDICQRGTSLTIQCQVDSQVTMMFWYRQQPGQSLTLIATANQGSEATYESGFVIDKFPISRPNLTFSTLTVSNMSPEDSSIYLCSVTGSYGYTFGSGTRLTVV.

The table lists this clone with a count of one. The chain recombines TRBV10-3 with TRBJ2-3; D uncertain. Per germline, CDR1 ENHRY and CDR2 SYGVKD. This CDR3 is built from 14 residues. V shed 0 bases and J shed 0 bases, with 4 bases lying between them. The CDR3 reads CAISESGSTDTQYF. CDR3 nucleotide sequence: TGTGCCATCAGTGAGTCAGGTAGCACAGATACGCAGTATTTT.

This clone came up once. V and J are TRBV28 and TRBJ1-2; 9 bases are shared with TRBD1. The germline V gene has CDR1 MDHEN and CDR2 SYDVKM. J lost 8 bases, V lost 2 bases, and 3 bases had no gene match. The CDR3 has 13 amino acids. As DNA, the CDR3 is TGTGCCAGCAGTTTAACGACAGGGGGAGGCTACACCTTC. Translated: CASSLTTGGGYTF.

Remarks on this clone: One junction end does not reproduce the germline sequence, and a read error may be involved. The rearrangement links TRBV7-2 to TRBJ1-6; 7 bases align to TRBD1. Germline V gene sequence: CDR1 SGHTA, CDR2 FQGNSA. This CDR3 is built from 16 residues. CDR3: CASSLDRAETGSPLHF. The CDR3 nucleotides read TGTGCCAGCAGTTTAGACAGGGCTGAAACGGGTTCACCCCTCCACTTT.

This clone showed up just a few times. The J gene is TRBJ1-5, the V gene TRBV3-1 (or the pseudogene TRBV3-2); D might be TRBD1 (5 bases). The CDR3 contains 14 residues. V lost 4 bases and J lost 3, with 10 bases in between. CDR1 and CDR2 from the germline V gene are LGHDT and YNNKEL (reference sequence). The CDR3 sequence is CASSPGLNNQPQHF. CDR3 DNA sequence: TGTGCCAGCAGCCCAGGGTTGAACAATCAGCCCCAGCATTTT.

The V and J genes are TRBV25-1 and TRBJ2-2; 9 nucleotides line up with TRBD1. The CDR3 length is 14 residues. Germline CDR1 is MGHDK and CDR2 is SYGVNS. V was clipped by 8 bases and J by 5 bases; unmatched bases: 6. CDR3 sequence reads: CASGRQGETGELFF. In nucleotides, the CDR3 is TGTGCCAGCGGAAGACAGGGGGAGACCGGGGAGCTGTTTTTT.

The chain employs TRBV5-6 and TRBJ2-1; D uncertain. This CDR3 comprises 9 residues. The germline V and J ends were trimmed by 5 bases and 7 bases, with 1 base remaining between them. Germline lookup yields CDR1 SGHDT and CDR2 YYEEEE. CDR3 DNA sequence: TGTGCCAGCAGGAATGAGCAGTTCTTC. This gives the protein CASRNEQFF.

V is TRBV7-3 and J is TRBJ2-1, with D possibly TRBD1 on 6 matching bases. The CDR3 is 15 residues long. CDR1 is SGHTA, CDR2 FQGTGA, per germline. The germline V and J ends were trimmed by 5 bases and 9 bases, with 20 bases remaining between them. CDR3 loop: CASSTGHKKTGEQFF. CDR3 in DNA: TGTGCCAGCAGCACGGGACATAAAAAAACGGGTGAGCAGTTCTTC. Combining the CDR3 with reference TRBV7-3 and TRBJ2-1 gives the whole variable domain GAGVSQTPSNKVTEKGKYVELRCDPISGHTALYWYRQSLGQGPEFLIYFQGTGAADDSGLPNDRFFAVRPEGSVSTLKIQRTERGDSAVYLCASSTGHKKTGEQFFGPGTRLTVL.

The rearrangement joins TRBV3-1 (or the pseudogene TRBV3-2) to TRBJ1-2; D gene uncertain. This CDR3 comprises 15 residues. V was clipped by 0 bases and J by 8 bases, with 16 bases between them. Germline CDR1 LGHDT, CDR2 YNNKEL (reference sequence). The CDR3 DNA reads as TGTGCCAGCAGCCAAGATGAGCCCTCACGTAGGGGCTACACCTTC. Translating it yields CASSQDEPSRRGYTF.

This chain uses TRBV2 with TRBJ1-4, with D hard to call. The CDR3 has 14 residues. Trimming stripped 7 bases from V and 7 bases from J, with 16 bases between. The germline V gene has CDR1 SNHLY and CDR2 FYNNEI. The CDR3 reads CASILRELSEKLFF. Written as DNA, the CDR3 is TGTGCCAGCATTCTACGTGAGCTGTCTGAAAAACTGTTTTTT.

The J gene is TRBJ2-1, the V gene TRBV5-4; D not certain. The CDR3 is made up of 11 amino acids. Deletions cut 0 bases from V and 8 bases from J, with 3 bases between. Germline V CDR1 and CDR2: SGHNT, YYREEE (reference sequence). The CDR3, as DNA: TGTGCCAGCAGCTTGGGCTATGAGCAGTTCTTC. Encoded protein: CASSLGYEQFF.

A few counts support this clone. The V and J genes are TRBV5-1 and TRBJ1-2, with TRBD1 as a possible D gene (5 bases). Between the trimmed V and J ends, which lost 4 bases and 3 bases, there was a span of 19 bases. Per germline, CDR1 SGHRS and CDR2 YFSETQ. This CDR3 has 16 residues. CDR3: CASSPKWGVGDYGYTF. In nucleotides, the CDR3 is TGCGCCAGCAGCCCAAAGTGGGGGGTTGGGGACTATGGCTACACCTTC.

This clone was recorded once. The chain employs TRBV10-1 and TRBJ2-7; TRBD1 matches 12 bases. Looked up from germline, CDR1 is WNHNN and CDR2 is SYGVQD (reference sequence). The length of the CDR3 is 15 residues. Germline trimming cut 3 bases from V and 6 bases from J; bases unmatched to any gene: 6. The CDR3, as DNA: TGCGCCAGCAGTGATTCGGGACAGGGGGCGGGCGAGCAGTACTTC. This sequence encodes CASSDSGQGAGEQYF.